The sequence of this T cell receptor (beta chain) was determined in a study of T cells after yellow fever vaccination. Study in general: Libraries from low-cell-number fractions were prepared with the SMART-Seq v4 Ultra Low Input RNA kit.

General study findings and limits: Reappearance after the booster was observed for most primary-vaccination clones (roughly 97% CD4, less than 90% CD8).

The V gene's germline CDR1 is SNHLY and CDR2 FYNNEI. The CDR3 has 13 residues. The V end lost 7 bases, the J end lost 4 bases, and 10 bases lay between the germline ends. TCR cDNA, made by 5'RACE template switching, carried an added universal primer site and UMIs. MiXCR, applied by TCRdb to the 5' RACE reads, yields one record per CDR3 protein. Of 170,000 or so distinct CDR3 sequences in the sample, 6.2% were seen once. This clonotype has at least ten counts. Its antigen is currently unknown. Sequenced here: CD4+ T cells sorted from PBMCs, sampled on the day of the first yellow fever vaccination. The chain joins TRBV2 to TRBJ1-4, with a possible D match to TRBD1 (5 bases). The origin of this receptor is a man younger than 35 who received the YFV17D yellow fever vaccine. CDR3 in amino acids: CASTRDLNEKLFF. Written as DNA, the CDR3 is TGTGCCAGCACGAGGGACCTTAATGAAAAACTGTTTTTT.